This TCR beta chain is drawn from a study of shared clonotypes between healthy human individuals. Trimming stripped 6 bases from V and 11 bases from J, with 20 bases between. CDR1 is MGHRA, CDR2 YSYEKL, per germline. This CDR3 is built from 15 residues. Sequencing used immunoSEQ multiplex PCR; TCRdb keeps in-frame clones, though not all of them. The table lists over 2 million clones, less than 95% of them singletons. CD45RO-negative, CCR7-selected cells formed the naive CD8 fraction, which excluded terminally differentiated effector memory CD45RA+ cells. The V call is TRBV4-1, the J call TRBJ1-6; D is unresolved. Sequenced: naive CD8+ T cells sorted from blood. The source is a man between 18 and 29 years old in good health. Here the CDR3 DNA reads TGCGCCAGCAGGGATCCGGGAGTCCTAACAACACCCCTCCACTTT. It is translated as CASRDPGVLTTPLHF.